This passage covers 8 T cell receptor beta chains from one sample sequenced in a study of T cell responses to AZD1222 COVID-19 vaccine (dated by TCRdb to the early 2020s). The method behind the library was the immunoSEQ multiplex PCR assay. TCRdb obtained this table from immuneACCESS and retained in-frame rearrangements with V and J assigned. These tables miss some clones; where compared with another copy, unresolved V genes account for less than half of the shortfall, and the remainder is unexplained. The sample table contains some 79,000 clones; only one count was recorded for 80% to 90% of them. Roughly 3.6% of the sample lies in the top ten. The meaning of the sample's time point label: about 28 days (+/-7) after the second vaccine dose. The source was peripheral blood, collected 28 days after the second AZD1222 dose. All receptors come from an adult who received the AZD1222 COVID-19 vaccine.

Only one count was recorded for this clone. V gene TRBV28 combines with J gene TRBJ2-3, with a tentative D call TRBD1 (5 bases). The CDR3 has 15 amino acids. CDR1 is MDHEN and CDR2 is SYDVKM in the germline V gene. V was clipped by 6 bases and J by 2 bases, with 15 bases between them. CDR3 protein: CASSPETAITDTQYF. CDR3 bases: TGTGCCAGCAGCCCTGAGACAGCCATCACAGATACGCAGTATTTT.

The rearrangement joins TRBV27 to TRBJ1-6, with TRBD1 as a possible D gene (5 bases). Trimming stripped 5 bases from V and 4 bases from J, with 9 bases between. Germline V gene data show CDR1 as MNHEY and CDR2 as SMNVEV (reference sequence). This CDR3 comprises 14 residues. CDR3 amino acids: CASSPDNYNSPLHF. CDR3 coding DNA: TGTGCCAGCAGTCCGGACAATTATAATTCACCCCTCCACTTT.

This clone was found once. The chain links TRBV19 to TRBJ1-1; maybe TRBD1 (6 bases). The V and J ends lost 8 bases and 9 bases respectively, with 19 bases between them. This CDR3 region has 13 residues. Germline assignment: CDR1 LNHDA and CDR2 SQIVND (reference sequence). CDR3 in amino acids: CASERGGTGKAFF. The CDR3 nucleotides are TGTGCCAGTGAAAGGGGGGGAACAGGGAAAGCTTTCTTT.

The chain combines TRBV3-1 (or the pseudogene TRBV3-2) with TRBJ2-3; D might be TRBD2 (5 bases). This CDR3 is 12 amino acids long. V lost 4 bases, J lost 12 bases, and 14 bases lay in between. CDR1 is LGHDT and CDR2 is YNNKEL in the germline V gene (reference sequence). The CDR3 DNA reads TGTGCCAGCAGCCCGACTATTGGAGCCCAGTATTTT. It yields the protein CASSPTIGAQYF.

The V gene is TRBV19, the J gene TRBJ2-1; weak D call: TRBD1 (5 bases). The germline CDR1 and CDR2 sequences are LNHDA and SQIVND (reference sequence). This CDR3 is 13 amino acids long. Trimming removed 3 bases at V and 5 bases at J, with 8 bases between. Written as DNA, the CDR3 is TGTGCCAGTAGTATGGGGCAGAACAATGAGCAGTTCTTC. Residues: CASSMGQNNEQFF.

The chain uses TRBV6-5 and TRBJ2-7; possible D gene TRBD1, 6 bases. The CDR3 is 15 residues long. V was shortened by 0 bases and J by 0 bases, with 9 bases between the two germline ends. Germline V gives CDR1 MNHEY, CDR2 SVGAGI. Written as DNA, the CDR3 is TGTGCCAGCAGTTACTCGAGGACAGCCTCCTACGAGCAGTACTTC. Encoded protein: CASSYSRTASYEQYF.

The genes are TRBV11-3 and TRBJ2-2, with D perhaps matching TRBD2 (6 bases). CDR1 is SGHNT and CDR2 is YENEEA in the germline V gene. Trimming left V 5 bases short and J 7 bases short, with 17 bases between. The CDR3 has 15 residues. CDR3 in DNA: TGTGCCAGCAGCACCCGACTAGATGGGAGCGGGGAGCTGTTTTTT. Encoded protein: CASSTRLDGSGELFF.

The genes are TRBV13 and TRBJ1-5; a weak D match, TRBD1 (6 bases). The germline gives CDR1 PRHDT, CDR2 FYEKMQ (reference sequence). This CDR3 region has 18 residues. V lost 0 bases, J lost 10 bases, and 25 bases lay in between. The CDR3 is CASSLGLLGGQGIQPQHF. The CDR3 DNA follows: TGTGCCAGCAGCTTAGGCCTGCTGGGTGGGCAGGGGATTCAACCCCAGCATTTT.